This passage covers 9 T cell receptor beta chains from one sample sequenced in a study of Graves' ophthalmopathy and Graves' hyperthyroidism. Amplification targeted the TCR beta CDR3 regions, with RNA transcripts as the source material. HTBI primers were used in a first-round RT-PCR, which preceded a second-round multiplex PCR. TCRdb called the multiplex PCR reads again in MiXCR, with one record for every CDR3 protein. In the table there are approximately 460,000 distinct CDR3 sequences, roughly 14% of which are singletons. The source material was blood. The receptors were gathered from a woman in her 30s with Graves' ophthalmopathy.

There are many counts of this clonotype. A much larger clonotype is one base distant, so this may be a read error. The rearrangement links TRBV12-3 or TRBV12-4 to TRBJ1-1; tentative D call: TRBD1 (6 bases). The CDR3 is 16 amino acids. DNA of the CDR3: TGTGCCAGCCGCGACACAGGGATAGAAATGAACACTGAAGCTTCCTTT. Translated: CASRDTGIEMNTEASF.

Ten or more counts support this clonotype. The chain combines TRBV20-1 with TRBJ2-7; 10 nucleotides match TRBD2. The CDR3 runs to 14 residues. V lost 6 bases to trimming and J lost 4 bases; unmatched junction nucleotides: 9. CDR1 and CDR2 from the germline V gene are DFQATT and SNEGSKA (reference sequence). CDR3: CSATLTSGWYEQYF. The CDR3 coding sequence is TGCAGTGCGACCCTGACTAGCGGGTGGTACGAGCAGTACTTC.

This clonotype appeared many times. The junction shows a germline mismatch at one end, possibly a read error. Here the CDR3 reads CASSFTSVETRYF. Here the CDR3 DNA reads TGTGCCAGCAGTTTTACTTCGGTCGAGACCCGGTACTTC. This chain joins TRBV6-5 and TRBJ2-5; D is ambiguous. CDR1 and CDR2 (germline): MNHEY, SVGAGI. The CDR3 is made up of 13 amino acids.

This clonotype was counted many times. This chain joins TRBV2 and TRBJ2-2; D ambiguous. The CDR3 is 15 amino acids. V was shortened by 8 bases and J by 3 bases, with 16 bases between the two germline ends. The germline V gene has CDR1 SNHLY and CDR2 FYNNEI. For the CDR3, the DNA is TGTGCCAGCTCATCGGCGAGAGCGTACACCGGGGAGCTGTTTTTT. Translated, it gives CASSSARAYTGELFF.

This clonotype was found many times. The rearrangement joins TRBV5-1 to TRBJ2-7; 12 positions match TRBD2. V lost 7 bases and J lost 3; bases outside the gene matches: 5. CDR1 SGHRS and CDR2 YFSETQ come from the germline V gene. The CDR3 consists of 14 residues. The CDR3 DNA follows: TGCGCCAGCGCCAAGACTAGCGGGAGCTACGAGCAGTACTTC. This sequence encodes CASAKTSGSYEQYF. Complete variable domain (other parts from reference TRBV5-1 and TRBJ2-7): KAGVTQTPRYLIKTRGQQVTLSCSPISGHRSVSWYQQTPGQGLQFLFEYFSETQRNKGNFPGRFSGRQFSNSRSEMNVSTLELGDSALYLCASAKTSGSYEQYFGPGTRLTVT.

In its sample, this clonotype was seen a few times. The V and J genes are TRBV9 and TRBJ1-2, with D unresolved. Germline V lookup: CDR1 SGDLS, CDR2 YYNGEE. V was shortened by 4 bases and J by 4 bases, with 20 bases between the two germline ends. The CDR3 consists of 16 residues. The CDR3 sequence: CASSPNVGLGIYGYTF. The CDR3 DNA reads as TGTGCCAGCAGCCCGAACGTAGGTCTGGGAATCTATGGCTACACCTTC.

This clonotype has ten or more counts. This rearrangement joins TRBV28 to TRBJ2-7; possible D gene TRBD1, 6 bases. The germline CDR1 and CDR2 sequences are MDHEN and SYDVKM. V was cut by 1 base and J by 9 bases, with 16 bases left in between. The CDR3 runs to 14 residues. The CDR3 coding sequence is TGTGCCAGCAGTTTATACAGGGAATTCTCGGGGCAGTACTTC. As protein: CASSLYREFSGQYF.

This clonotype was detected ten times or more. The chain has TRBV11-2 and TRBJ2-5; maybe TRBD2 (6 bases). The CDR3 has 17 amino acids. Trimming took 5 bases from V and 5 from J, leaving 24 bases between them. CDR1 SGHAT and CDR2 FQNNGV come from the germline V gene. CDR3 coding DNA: TGTGCCAGCAGCGTTTGGCCGGGGGTAATGAGTACGGAGACCCAGTACTTC. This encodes CASSVWPGVMSTETQYF. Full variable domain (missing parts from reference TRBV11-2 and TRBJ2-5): EAGVAQSPRYKIIEKRQSVAFWCNPISGHATLYWYQQILGQGPKLLIQFQNNGVVDDSQLPKDRFSAERLKGVDSTLKIQPAKLEDSAVYLCASSVWPGVMSTETQYFGPGTRLLVL.

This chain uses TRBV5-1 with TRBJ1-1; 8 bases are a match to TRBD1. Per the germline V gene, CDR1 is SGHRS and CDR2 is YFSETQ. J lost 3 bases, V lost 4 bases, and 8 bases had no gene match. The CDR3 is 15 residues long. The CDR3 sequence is CASSIGTGGYTEAFF. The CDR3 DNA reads TGCGCCAGCAGCATAGGGACAGGAGGTTACACTGAAGCTTTCTTT.